This T cell receptor beta chain is drawn from a study of shared T cell receptors in the human thymus. Here immunoSEQ multiplex PCR was the method, and the copy in TCRdb shows in-frame clones only, minus some. The sample lists hundreds of thousands of clones; around 87% were seen once. The CDR3 is made up of 15 amino acids. Per the germline V gene, CDR1 is SEHNR and CDR2 is FQNEAQ (reference sequence). The V end was cut by 4 bases, the J end by 0 bases, with 12 bases between. These records were also assigned to another study, of human thymus T cells. That paper states: Corrective heart surgery yielded resections, and these provided the thymus tissue.

The chain links TRBV7-9 to TRBJ2-5, with TRBD2 as a possible D gene (5 bases). The receptor was isolated from a boy in the first two years of life with a congenital heart defect. The sequenced sample consisted of thymocytes. The CDR3 nucleotides read TGTGCCAGCAGCTCCACGCTGGACTACCAAGAGACCCAGTACTTC. It specifies CASSSTLDYQETQYF. Full variable domain (remainder filled in from reference TRBV7-9 and TRBJ2-5): DTGVSQNPRHKITKRGQNVTFRCDPISEHNRLYWYRQTLGQGPEFLTYFQNEAQLEKSRLLSDRFSAERPKGSFSTLEIQRTEQGDSAMYLCASSSTLDYQETQYFGPGTRLLVL.